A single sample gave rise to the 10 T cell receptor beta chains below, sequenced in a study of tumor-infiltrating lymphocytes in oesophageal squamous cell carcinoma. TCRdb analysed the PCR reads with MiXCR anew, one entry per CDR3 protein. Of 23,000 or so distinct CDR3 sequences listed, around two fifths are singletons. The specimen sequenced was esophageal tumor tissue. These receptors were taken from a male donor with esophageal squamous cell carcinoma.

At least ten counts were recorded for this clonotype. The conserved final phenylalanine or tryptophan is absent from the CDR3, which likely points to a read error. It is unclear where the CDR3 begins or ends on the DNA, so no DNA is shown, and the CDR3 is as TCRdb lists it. The CDR3 sequence is CWGNGIRDQDM. The chain has TRBV6-8 and TRBJ2-6; TRBD1 is taken as the D call from the table, unchecked against the DNA. The germline V gene has CDR1 MNHGY and CDR2 SAAAGT. The CDR3 extends over 11 residues, inclusive of both ends.

This CDR3 reads CASSPLAGGYNEQFF. The DNA of the CDR3 is TGTGCCAGCAGCCCACTAGCGGGAGGATACAATGAGCAGTTCTTC. The chain has TRBV7-9 and TRBJ2-1, with 12 bases identical to TRBD2. J was trimmed by 4 bases and V by 5 bases; bases with no gene match: 3. The CDR3 runs to 15 residues. Germline CDR1 and CDR2: SEHNR and FQNEAQ (reference sequence).

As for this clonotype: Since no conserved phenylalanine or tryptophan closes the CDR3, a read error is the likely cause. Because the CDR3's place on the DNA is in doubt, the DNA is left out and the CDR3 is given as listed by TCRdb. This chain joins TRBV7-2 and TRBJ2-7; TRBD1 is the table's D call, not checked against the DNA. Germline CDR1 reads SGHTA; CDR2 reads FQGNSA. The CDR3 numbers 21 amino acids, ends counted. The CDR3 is CASSLVSGSYTSYNSPLHFGA.

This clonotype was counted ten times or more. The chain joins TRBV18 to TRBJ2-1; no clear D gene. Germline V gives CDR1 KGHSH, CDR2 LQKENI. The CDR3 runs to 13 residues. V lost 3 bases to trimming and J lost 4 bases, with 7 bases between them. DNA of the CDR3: TGTGCCAGCTCACCCCTCGGATACAATGAGCAGTTCTTC. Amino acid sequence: CASSPLGYNEQFF.

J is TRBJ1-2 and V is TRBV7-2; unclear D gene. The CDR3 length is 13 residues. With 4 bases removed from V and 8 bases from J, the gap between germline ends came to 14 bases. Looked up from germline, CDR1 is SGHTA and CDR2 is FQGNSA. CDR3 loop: CASSSRQRLGYTF. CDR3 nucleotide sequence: TGTGCCAGCAGCTCGCGTCAGCGGTTGGGCTACACCTTC.

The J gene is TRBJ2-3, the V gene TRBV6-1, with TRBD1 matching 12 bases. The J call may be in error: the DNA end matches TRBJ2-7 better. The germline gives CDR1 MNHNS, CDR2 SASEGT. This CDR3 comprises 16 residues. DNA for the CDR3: TGTGCCAGCAGAGTAACGGGACAGGGGGCAGGAGATACGCAGTACTTC. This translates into CASRVTGQGAGDTQYF.

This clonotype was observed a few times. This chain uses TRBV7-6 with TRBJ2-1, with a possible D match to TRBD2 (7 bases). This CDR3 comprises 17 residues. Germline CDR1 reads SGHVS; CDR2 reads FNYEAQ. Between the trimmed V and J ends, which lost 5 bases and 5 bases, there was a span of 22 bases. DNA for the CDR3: TGTGCCAGCAGCCCGACAAGGGGGGGCCACGTGCACAATGAGCAGTTCTTC. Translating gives CASSPTRGGHVHNEQFF.

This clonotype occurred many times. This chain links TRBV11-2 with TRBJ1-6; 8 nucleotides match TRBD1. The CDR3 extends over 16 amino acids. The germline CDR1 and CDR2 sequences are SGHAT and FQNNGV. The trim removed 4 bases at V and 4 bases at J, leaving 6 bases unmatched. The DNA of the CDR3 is TGTGCCAGCAGCTCCCTAACAGGGGGATATAATTCACCCCTCCACTTT. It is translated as CASSSLTGGYNSPLHF.

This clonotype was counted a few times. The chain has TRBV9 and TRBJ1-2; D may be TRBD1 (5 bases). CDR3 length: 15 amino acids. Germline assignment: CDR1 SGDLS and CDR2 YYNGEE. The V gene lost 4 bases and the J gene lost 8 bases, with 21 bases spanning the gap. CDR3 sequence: CASSSHNRDDRGYTF. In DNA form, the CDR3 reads TGTGCCAGCAGCTCTCATAACCGGGACGATAGGGGCTACACCTTC.

The CDR3 loop reads CAISVINFGDLRSTDTQYF. CDR3 in DNA: TGTGCCATCAGTGTGATTAATTTTGGGGACCTTCGAAGCACAGATACGCAGTATTTT. The chain employs TRBV10-3 and TRBJ2-3; D may be TRBD1 or TRBD2 (5 bases each). This CDR3 is built from 19 residues. Germline V gene lookup returns CDR1 ENHRY and CDR2 SYGVKD. Between the trimmed V and J ends, which lost 4 bases and 0 bases, there was a span of 23 bases.